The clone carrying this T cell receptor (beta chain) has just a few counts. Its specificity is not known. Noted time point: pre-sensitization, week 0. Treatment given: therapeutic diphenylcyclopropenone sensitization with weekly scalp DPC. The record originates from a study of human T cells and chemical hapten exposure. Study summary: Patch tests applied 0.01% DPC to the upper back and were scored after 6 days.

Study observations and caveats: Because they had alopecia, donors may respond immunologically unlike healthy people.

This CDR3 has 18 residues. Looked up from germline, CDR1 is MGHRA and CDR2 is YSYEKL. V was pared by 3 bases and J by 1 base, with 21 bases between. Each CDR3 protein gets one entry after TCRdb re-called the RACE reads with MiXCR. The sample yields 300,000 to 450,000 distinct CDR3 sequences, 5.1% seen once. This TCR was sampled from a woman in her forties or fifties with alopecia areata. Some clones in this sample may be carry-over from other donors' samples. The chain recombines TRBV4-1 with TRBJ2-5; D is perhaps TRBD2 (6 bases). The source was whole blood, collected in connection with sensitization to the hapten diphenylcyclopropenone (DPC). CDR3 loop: CASSHSGTPVEVQETQYF. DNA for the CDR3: TGCGCCAGCAGCCATTCCGGGACTCCCGTGGAGGTCCAAGAGACCCAGTACTTC.